Following are 3 T cell receptor beta chains from one sample sequenced in a study of early T cells in non-severe SARS-CoV-2 infection. TCRdb fed the 5' RACE reads into MiXCR, producing one record per CDR3 protein. The repertoire includes fewer than 100,000 distinct CDR3 sequences, over 8.5% of them detected once, and approximately 4.8% sits in the top ten. Sequencing input: whole blood. These receptors were collected from an adult who was a healthcare worker with PCR-confirmed SARS-CoV-2 infection or an uninfected control (not recorded which).

This chain uses TRBV7-9 with TRBJ2-2, with D unclear. The CDR3 length is 14 residues. Germline values: CDR1 SEHNR, CDR2 FQNEAQ (reference sequence). Trimming removed 3 bases from V and 2 bases from J, with 7 bases in between. The CDR3 DNA is TGTGCCAGCAGCTTTGAGAGAAACACCGGGGAGCTGTTTTTT. Translation: CASSFERNTGELFF.

There are a few counts of this clonotype. This rearrangement joins TRBV9 to TRBJ1-6; tentatively, D is TRBD1 (6 bases). Germline V CDR1 and CDR2: SGDLS, YYNGEE. V gave up 4 bases and J gave up 9 bases, with 23 bases separating them. The CDR3 is made up of 17 amino acids. CDR3 bases: TGTGCCAGCAGCCCAAATCCGAGAGGGGGAGTTGGTTCACCCCTCCACTTT. Amino acid sequence: CASSPNPRGGVGSPLHF.

The chain carries TRBV27 and TRBJ2-7, with D possibly TRBD1 on 6 matching bases. Per germline, CDR1 MNHEY and CDR2 SMNVEV (reference sequence). Trimming took off 2 bases at V and 3 bases at J, with 17 bases between the two ends. The CDR3 extends over 16 amino acids. This CDR3 is CASSLTRDIFLYEQYF. The CDR3 coding sequence is TGTGCCAGCAGTTTAACCCGGGACATCTTCCTCTACGAGCAGTACTTC.